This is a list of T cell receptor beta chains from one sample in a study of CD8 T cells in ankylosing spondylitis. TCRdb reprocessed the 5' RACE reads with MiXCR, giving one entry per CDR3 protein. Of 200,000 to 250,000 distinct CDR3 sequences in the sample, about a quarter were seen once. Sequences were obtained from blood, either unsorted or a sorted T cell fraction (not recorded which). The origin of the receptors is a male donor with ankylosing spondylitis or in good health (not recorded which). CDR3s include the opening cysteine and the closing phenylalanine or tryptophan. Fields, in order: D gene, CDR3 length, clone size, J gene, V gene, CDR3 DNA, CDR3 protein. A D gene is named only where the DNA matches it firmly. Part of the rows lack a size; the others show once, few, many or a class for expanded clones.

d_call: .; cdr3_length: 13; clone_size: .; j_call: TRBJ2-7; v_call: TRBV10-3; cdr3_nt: TGTGCCATCACAGCCCATGAGGACCACGAGCAGTACTTC; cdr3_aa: CAITAHEDHEQYF
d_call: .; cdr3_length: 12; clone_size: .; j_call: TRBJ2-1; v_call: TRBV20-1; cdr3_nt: TGCACCTTTACCGGGACTCAGAATGAGCAGTTCTTC; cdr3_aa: CTFTGTQNEQFF
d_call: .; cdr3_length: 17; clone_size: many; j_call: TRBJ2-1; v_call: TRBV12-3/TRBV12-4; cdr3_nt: TGTGCCAGCGGAGATGGAGGGCGGACGAGCTCCTACAATGAGCAGTTCTTC; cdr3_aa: CASGDGGRTSSYNEQFF
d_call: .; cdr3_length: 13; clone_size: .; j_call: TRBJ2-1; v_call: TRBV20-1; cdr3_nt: TGCAGTGCCGTTGGGTACTCCTACAATGAGCAGTTCTTC; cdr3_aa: CSAVGYSYNEQFF
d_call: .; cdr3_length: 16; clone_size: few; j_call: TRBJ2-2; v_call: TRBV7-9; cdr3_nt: TGTGCCAGCAGCTTTCAAGGAGGACTAAACACCGGGGAGCTGTTTTTT; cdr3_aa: CASSFQGGLNTGELFF
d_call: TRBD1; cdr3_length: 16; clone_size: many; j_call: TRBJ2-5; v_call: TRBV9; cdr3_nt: TGTGCCAGCAGCGAAACCGGGACAGGGGTGTTTGAGACCCAGTACTTC; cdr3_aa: CASSETGTGVFETQYF
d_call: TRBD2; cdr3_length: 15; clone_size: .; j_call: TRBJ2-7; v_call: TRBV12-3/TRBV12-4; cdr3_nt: TGTGCCAGCAGCAAAAGCGGGAGTGTTTCCTACGAGCAGTACTTC; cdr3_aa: CASSKSGSVSYEQYF
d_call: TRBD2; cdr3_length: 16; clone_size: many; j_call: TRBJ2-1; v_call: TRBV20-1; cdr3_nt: TGCAGTGCCACTGGGCGGGAGGGTGACGCTACCAATGAGCAGTTCTTC; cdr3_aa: CSATGREGDATNEQFF
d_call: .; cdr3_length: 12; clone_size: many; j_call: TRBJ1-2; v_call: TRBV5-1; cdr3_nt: TGCGCCAGCAGCTTGGACAGCGATGGCTACACCTTC; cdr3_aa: CASSLDSDGYTF
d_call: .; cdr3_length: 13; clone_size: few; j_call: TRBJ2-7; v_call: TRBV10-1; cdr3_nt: TGCGCCAGCAGTGAGTCAGGGGGAAACGAGCAGTACTTC; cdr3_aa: CASSESGGNEQYF
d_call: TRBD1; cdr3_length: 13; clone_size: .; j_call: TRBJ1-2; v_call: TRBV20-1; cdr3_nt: TGCAGTGCTAGTGGGACAGAGAACTATGGCTACACCTTC; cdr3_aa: CSASGTENYGYTF
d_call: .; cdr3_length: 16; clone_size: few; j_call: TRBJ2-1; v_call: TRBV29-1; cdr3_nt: TGCAGCGTTGAAGGACACCGTTCCTTCCTAAGGAATGAGCAGTTCTTC; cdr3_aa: CSVEGHRSFLRNEQFF
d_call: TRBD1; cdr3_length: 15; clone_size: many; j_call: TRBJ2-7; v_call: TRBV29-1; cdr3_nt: TGCAGCGTTGGCTATGGGACAGGGGTTTTGTACGAGCAGTACTTC; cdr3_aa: CSVGYGTGVLYEQYF
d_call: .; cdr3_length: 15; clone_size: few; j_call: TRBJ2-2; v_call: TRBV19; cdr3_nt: TGTGCCAGTAGTATTCAGGGATCGATCACCGGGGAGCTGTTTTTT; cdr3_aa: CASSIQGSITGELFF
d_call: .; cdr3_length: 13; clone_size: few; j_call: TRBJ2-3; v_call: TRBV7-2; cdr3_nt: TGTGCCAGCAGCTTATCGGGAACGGATACGCAGTATTTT; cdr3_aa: CASSLSGTDTQYF
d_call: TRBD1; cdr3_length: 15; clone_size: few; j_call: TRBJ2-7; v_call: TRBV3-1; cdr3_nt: TGTGCCAGCAGCCAAGCCGGGACAGGAGCCTACGAGCAGTACTTC; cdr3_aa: CASSQAGTGAYEQYF
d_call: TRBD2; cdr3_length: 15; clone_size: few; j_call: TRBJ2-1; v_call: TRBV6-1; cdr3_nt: TGTGCCAGCAGGCCTACTAGCGAGTCCTACAATGAGCAGTTCTTC; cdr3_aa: CASRPTSESYNEQFF
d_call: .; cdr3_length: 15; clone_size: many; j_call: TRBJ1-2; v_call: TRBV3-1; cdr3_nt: TGTGCCAGCAGCCATTTCCCGGGACGGAATTATGGCTACACCTTC; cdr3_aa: CASSHFPGRNYGYTF
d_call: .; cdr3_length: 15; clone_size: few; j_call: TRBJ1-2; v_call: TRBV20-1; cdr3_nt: TGCAGTGCTAGACCCTCAGGGATTACTAACTATGGCTACACCTTC; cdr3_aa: CSARPSGITNYGYTF
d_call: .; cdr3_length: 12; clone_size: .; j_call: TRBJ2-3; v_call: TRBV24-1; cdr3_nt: TGTGCCACCGGGGAAACGGCAGATACGCAGTATTTT; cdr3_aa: CATGETADTQYF
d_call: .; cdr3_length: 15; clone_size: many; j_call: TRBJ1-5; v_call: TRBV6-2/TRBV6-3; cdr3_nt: TGTGCCAGCAGCCTCGTCCGGAGGGGTTATCAGCCCCAGCATTTT; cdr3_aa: CASSLVRRGYQPQHF
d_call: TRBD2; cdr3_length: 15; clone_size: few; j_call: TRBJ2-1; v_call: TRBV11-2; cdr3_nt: TGTGCCAGCAGCTTAGGACTAGCTATAACCAATGAGCAGTTCTTC; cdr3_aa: CASSLGLAITNEQFF
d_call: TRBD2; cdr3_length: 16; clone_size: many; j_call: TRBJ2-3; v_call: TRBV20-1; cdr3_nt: TGCAGTGCTAACCGTTTAGCGGGAGTAGATACAGATACGCAGTATTTT; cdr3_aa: CSANRLAGVDTDTQYF
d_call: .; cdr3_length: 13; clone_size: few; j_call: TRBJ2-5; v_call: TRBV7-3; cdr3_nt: TGTGCCAGCAGCTTAAGAATGGCGGAGACCCAGTACTTC; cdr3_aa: CASSLRMAETQYF
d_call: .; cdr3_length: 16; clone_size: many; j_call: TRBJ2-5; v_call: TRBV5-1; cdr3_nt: TGCGCCAGCAGCTTGCTCGGGAGATCGGTACAAGAGACCCAGTACTTC; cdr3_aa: CASSLLGRSVQETQYF
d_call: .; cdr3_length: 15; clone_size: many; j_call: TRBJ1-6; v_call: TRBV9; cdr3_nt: TGTGCCAGCAGCGCTCATGCAGGGGATAATTCACCCCTCCACTTT; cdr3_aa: CASSAHAGDNSPLHF
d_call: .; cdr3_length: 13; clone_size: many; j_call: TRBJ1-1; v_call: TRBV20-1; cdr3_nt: TGCAGTGCTAGGCCCGGGTCGCACACTGAAGCTTTCTTT; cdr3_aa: CSARPGSHTEAFF
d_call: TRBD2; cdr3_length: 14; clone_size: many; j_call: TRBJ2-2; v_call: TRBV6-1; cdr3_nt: TGTGCCAGCGGAGCGGGAGGGTTCACCGGGGAGCTGTTTTTT; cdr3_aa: CASGAGGFTGELFF
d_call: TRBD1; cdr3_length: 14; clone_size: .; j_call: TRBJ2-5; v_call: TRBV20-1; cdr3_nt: TGCAGTGCTTCAACGGGACAGGGGGCCGAGACCCAGTACTTC; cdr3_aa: CSASTGQGAETQYF
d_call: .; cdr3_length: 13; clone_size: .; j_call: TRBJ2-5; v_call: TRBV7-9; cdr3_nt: TGTGCCAGCAGCCCCAAGGCACAAGAGACCCAGTACTTC; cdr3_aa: CASSPKAQETQYF
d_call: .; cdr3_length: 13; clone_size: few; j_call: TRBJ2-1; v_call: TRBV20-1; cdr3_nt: TGCAGTGCTAGAGATGGCGTCGGCGGGCAGCAGTTCTTC; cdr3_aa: CSARDGVGGQQFF
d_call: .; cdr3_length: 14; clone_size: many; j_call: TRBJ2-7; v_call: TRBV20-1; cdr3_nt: TGCAGTGCTAGAGAGCTCGGGGAAGGGTACGAGCAGTACTTC; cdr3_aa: CSARELGEGYEQYF
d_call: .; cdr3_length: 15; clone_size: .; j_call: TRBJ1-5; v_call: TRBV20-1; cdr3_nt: TGCAGTGCTAGTTACGGGGGTTCCAGCAATCAGCCCCAGCATTTT; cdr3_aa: CSASYGGSSNQPQHF
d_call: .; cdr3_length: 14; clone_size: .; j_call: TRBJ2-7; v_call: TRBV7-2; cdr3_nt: TGTGCCAGCAGCTTAGAAGGCAGCCAATACGAGCAGTACTTC; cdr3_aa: CASSLEGSQYEQYF
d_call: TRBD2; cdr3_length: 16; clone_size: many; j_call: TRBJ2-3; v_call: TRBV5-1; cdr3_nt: TGCGCCAGCAGCTTGGTCGGTAGCGGGTCCACAGATACGCAGTATTTT; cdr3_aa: CASSLVGSGSTDTQYF